These 14 T cell receptor beta chains were all obtained from the same sample, sequenced in a study of blood T cell repertoires in COVID-19. TCRdb's table, derived via immunoSEQ multiplex PCR, lists solely in-frame clones and lacks some. The sample comprises some 210,000 clones, around 82% of which are singletons, and over 9.5% rests with the top ten. Sequenced material: peripheral blood. The source is a woman between 40 and 55 years old with acute or convalescent COVID-19.

Here the CDR3 DNA reads TGTGCCAGCAGCGTAGCTTCCGTACCGGGACAGGGAGGAACCGGGGAGCTGTTTTTT. It codes for CASSVASVPGQGGTGELFF. The chain links TRBV9 to TRBJ2-2, with TRBD1 matching over 9 bases. Germline V lookup: CDR1 SGDLS, CDR2 YYNGEE. The J segment lost 5 bases and the V segment lost 0 bases, leaving 14 bases of the junction unmatched. The CDR3 is 19 residues long.

V usage is TRBV7-6 and J usage is TRBJ2-3; 8 nucleotides match TRBD2. Germline CDR1 reads SGHVS; CDR2 reads FNYEAQ. Trimming took 5 bases from V and 2 from J; bases not matched to a gene: 3. CDR3 size: 14 residues. The CDR3 protein is CASSRSGDTDTQYF. The DNA for the CDR3 is TGTGCCAGCAGCCGTAGCGGGGACACAGATACGCAGTATTTT.

This clone has ten or more counts. The chain uses TRBV7-3 and TRBJ2-7; TRBD2 matches at 7 bases. Germline CDR1 SGHTA, CDR2 FQGTGA. CDR3 length equals 13 residues. J gave up 9 bases and V 2 bases, and 7 bases lay outside the gene matches. CDR3 sequence: CASSLYPGGGQYF. CDR3 nucleotide sequence: TGTGCCAGCAGCTTATATCCGGGAGGAGGGCAGTACTTC.

V usage is TRBV13 and J usage is TRBJ2-4; the D gene is possibly TRBD1 (6 bases). In germline, CDR1 is PRHDT, CDR2 FYEKMQ (reference sequence). This CDR3 contains 15 residues. Trimming took 4 bases from V and 1 from J, leaving 11 bases between them. CDR3 loop: CASSSTGRAKNIQYF. The DNA of the CDR3 is TGTGCCAGCAGCTCTACAGGGCGGGCCAAAAACATTCAGTACTTC.

The rearrangement uses TRBV2 and TRBJ2-7, with 11 positions matching TRBD2. The CDR3 loop spans 12 amino acids. The V gene's germline CDR1 is SNHLY and CDR2 FYNNEI. V shed 6 bases and J 12 bases; nucleotides not matched to a gene: 7. CDR3 DNA: TGTGCCAGCAGAGATACCGGGACTAGCGGGTACTTC. It codes for CASRDTGTSGYF.

This clone turned up a few times. CDR3 nucleotide sequence: TGTGCCAGCAGCTTAGGGGGCCATCCTGAGCAGTTCTTC. Its translation is CASSLGGHPEQFF. The chain carries TRBV7-2 and TRBJ2-1; D is possibly TRBD1 (5 bases). Trimming cost V 1 base and J 9 bases, with 10 bases left between them. This CDR3 contains 13 residues. Germline V gives CDR1 SGHTA, CDR2 FQGNSA.

This clone was picked up a small number of times. V is TRBV7-6 and J is TRBJ2-2, with TRBD2 matching over 11 bases. The ends lost 5 bases at V and 4 bases at J; junction bases unmatched: 9. This CDR3 region has 17 residues. CDR1 is SGHVS, CDR2 FNYEAQ, per germline. As DNA, the CDR3 is TGTGCCAGCAGCCTTCTAACTAGCGGGAGCCCCACCGGGGAGCTGTTTTTT. This codes for CASSLLTSGSPTGELFF.

This clone has a single count. This chain links TRBV7-2 with TRBJ1-2; a possible D gene is TRBD1 (5 bases). CDR1 is SGHTA, CDR2 FQGNSA, per germline. This CDR3 is 12 amino acids long. Trimming stripped 5 bases from V and 2 bases from J, with 6 bases between. CDR3: CASSPGNYGYTF. CDR3 DNA: TGTGCCAGCAGCCCAGGGAACTATGGCTACACCTTC.

This sequence joins TRBV6-5 and TRBJ2-5; TRBD1 is a possible D gene (6 bases). CDR1 is MNHEY and CDR2 is SVGAGI in the germline V gene. The CDR3 covers 14 residues. Deletions cut 6 bases from V and 2 bases from J, with 13 bases between. The CDR3 nucleotides read TGTGCCAGCAGCCGGGGACACTCTCAAGAGACCCAGTACTTC. This codes for CASSRGHSQETQYF.

The count of this clone is one. The rearrangement links TRBV12-3 or TRBV12-4 to TRBJ1-1; no clear D gene. Trimming cost V 4 bases and J 8 bases, with 11 bases left between them. This CDR3 has 12 residues. The CDR3 loop reads CASSSEQSEAFF. The CDR3 DNA sequence: TGTGCCAGCAGTTCAGAACAGTCAGAAGCTTTCTTT.

Points on this clone: This sample includes further DNA sequences coding for the same CDR3. The V gene is TRBV19, the J gene TRBJ2-2, with 9 bases fitting TRBD1. V dropped 3 bases and J dropped 3; count of bases not matched to a gene: 2. Germline V CDR1 and CDR2: LNHDA, SQIVND (reference sequence). CDR3 length: 15 amino acids. CDR3 sequence: CASSIRDRDTGELFF. The CDR3 region has the DNA TGTGCCAGTAGTATTCGGGACAGGGACACCGGGGAGCTGTTTTTT.

This chain links TRBV30 with TRBJ2-2, with 13 bases that match TRBD2. Germline trimming cut 0 bases from V and 4 bases from J; bases unmatched to any gene: 8. The CDR3 contains 18 residues. The germline V gene has CDR1 GTSNPN and CDR2 SVGIG (reference sequence). CDR3 loop: CAWSVQLLAGGPTGELFF. The CDR3 coding sequence is TGTGCCTGGAGTGTACAATTACTAGCGGGAGGGCCCACCGGGGAGCTGTTTTTT.

The rearrangement links TRBV15 to TRBJ2-7, with 9 positions matching TRBD1. This CDR3 has 18 amino acids. The trim removed 0 bases at V and 5 bases at J, leaving 14 bases unmatched. Germline V gene data show CDR1 as LNHNV and CDR2 as YYDKDF (reference sequence). The CDR3 DNA follows: TGTGCCACCAGCAGAGACTTCCCGGGACAGGGCGGGGCTCACGAGCAGTACTTC. It codes for CATSRDFPGQGGAHEQYF.

This clone appeared a single time. The gene calls are TRBV24-1 and TRBJ2-1; D possibly corresponds to TRBD1 (5 bases). The CDR3 has 13 amino acids. From germline, CDR1 is KGHDR and CDR2 SFDVKD. Trimming left V 2 bases short and J 7 bases short, with 8 bases between. This chain's CDR3 is CATSDSPGNEQFF. CDR3 nucleotides: TGTGCCACCAGTGATTCCCCAGGGAATGAGCAGTTCTTC.